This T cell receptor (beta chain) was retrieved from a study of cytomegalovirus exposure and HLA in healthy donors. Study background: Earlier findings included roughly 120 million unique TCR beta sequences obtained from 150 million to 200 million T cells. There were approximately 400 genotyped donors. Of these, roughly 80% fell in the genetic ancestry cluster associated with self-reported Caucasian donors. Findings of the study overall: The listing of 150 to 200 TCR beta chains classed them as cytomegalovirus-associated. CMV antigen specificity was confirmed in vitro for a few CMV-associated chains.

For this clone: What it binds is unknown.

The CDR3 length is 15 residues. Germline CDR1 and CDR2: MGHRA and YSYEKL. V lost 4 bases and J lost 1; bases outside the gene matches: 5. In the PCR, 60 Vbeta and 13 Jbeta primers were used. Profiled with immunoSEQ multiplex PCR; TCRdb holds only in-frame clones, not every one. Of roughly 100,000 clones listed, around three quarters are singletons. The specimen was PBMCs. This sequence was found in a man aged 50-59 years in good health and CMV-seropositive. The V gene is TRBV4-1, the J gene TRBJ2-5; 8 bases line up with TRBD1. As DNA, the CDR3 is TGCGCCAGCAGCCCAGGACAGGGACCCCAAGAGACCCAGTACTTC. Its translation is CASSPGQGPQETQYF.